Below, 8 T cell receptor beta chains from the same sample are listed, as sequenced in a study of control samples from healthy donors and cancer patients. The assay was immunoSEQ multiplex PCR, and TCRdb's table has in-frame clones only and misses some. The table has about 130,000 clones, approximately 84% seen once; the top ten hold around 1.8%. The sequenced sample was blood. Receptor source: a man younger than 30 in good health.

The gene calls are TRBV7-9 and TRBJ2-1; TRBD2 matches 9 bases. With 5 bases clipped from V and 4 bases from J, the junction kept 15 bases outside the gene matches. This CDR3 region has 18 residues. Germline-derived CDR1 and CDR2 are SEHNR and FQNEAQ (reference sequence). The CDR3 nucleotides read TGTGCCAGCAGCCCTCGGGGGGGGCTAGCGGGAAAATACAATGAGCAGTTCTTC. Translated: CASSPRGGLAGKYNEQFF.

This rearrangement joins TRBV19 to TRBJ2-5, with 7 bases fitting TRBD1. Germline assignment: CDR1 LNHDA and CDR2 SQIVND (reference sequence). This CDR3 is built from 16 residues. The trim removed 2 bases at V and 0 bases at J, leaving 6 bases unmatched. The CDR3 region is CASSIFGRGNQETQYF. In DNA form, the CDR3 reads TGTGCCAGTAGTATATTCGGCAGGGGGAACCAAGAGACCCAGTACTTC.

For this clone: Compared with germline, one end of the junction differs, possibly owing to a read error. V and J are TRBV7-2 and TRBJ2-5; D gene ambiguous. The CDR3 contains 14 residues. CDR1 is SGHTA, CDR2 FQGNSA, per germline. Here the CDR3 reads CASTLPRYQETQYF. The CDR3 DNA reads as TGTGCCAGCACCTTACCCCGGTACCAAGAGACCCAGTACTTC.

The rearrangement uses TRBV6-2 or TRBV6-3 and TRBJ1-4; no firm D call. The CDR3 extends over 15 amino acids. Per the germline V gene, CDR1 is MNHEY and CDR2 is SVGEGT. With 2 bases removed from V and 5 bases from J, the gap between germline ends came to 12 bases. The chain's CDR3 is CASSYAGFGNEKLFF. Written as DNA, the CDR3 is TGTGCCAGCAGTTACGCGGGGTTCGGGAATGAAAAACTGTTTTTT.

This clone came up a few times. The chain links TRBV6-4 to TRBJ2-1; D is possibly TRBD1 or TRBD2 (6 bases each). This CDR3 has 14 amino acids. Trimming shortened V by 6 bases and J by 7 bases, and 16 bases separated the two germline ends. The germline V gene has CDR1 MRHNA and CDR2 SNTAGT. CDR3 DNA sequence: TGTGCCAGCAGCAATGCCGAGGGGGGAAATGAGCAGTTCTTC. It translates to CASSNAEGGNEQFF.

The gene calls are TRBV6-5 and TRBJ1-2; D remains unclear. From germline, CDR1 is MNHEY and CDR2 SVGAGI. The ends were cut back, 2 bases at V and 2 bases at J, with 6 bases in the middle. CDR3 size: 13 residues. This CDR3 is CASSYGPNYGYTF. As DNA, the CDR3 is TGTGCCAGCAGTTACGGACCGAACTATGGCTACACCTTC.

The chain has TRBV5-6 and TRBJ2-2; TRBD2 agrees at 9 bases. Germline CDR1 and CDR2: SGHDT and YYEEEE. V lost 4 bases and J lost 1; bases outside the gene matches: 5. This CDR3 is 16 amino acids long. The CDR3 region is CASSLTSGGNTGELFF. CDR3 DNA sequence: TGTGCCAGCAGCCTGACTAGCGGAGGGAACACCGGGGAGCTGTTTTTT.

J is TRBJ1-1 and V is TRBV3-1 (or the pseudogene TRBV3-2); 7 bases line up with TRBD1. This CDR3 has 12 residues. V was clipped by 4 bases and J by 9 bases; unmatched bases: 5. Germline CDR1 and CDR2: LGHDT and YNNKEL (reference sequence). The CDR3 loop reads CASSPSQGKAFF. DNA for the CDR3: TGTGCCAGCAGCCCCTCACAGGGGAAAGCTTTCTTT.